This T cell receptor (beta chain) was profiled in a study of identical twins (dated by TCRdb to the mid-2010s). At the level of the whole study: To test whether fetal clonotypes persist, this study deep-sequenced TCR alpha and beta repertoires from monozygotic twins, from unrelated adults of various ages, and from cord blood. To rule out contamination, replicate twin experiments were performed at different times with different library preparation protocols.

To note about this clonotype: No antigen is known for it. It has no much larger one-base neighbor in the sample; base qualities were not kept.

Every donor was a healthy Caucasian. Three pairs of female monozygotic twins, all aged about 18 to 30 years, made up the twin cohort. Positive isolation kits from Invitrogen were used to isolate CD4+ and CD8+ T cell populations. Points the paper makes about the study in general: Invariant T cells such as MAIT and iNKT could partly confound zero-insertion analyses, although diverse VJ usage argued against such confounding for most clonotypes. Because the same donors could not be followed over many years, conclusions were based on cross-sectional statistical analysis. Out-of-frame TCR alpha sequences shared between twins showed an excess of low generation-probability sequences compared with coincidental sharing between unrelated individuals. A weaker excess of twin sharing was found in beta out-of-frame sequences because the signal-to-noise ratio was lowered by fewer shared sequences. Abundant cord blood beta clonotypes had fewer insertions, young adult naive repertoires showed a similar but weaker trend, and memory repertoires showed no such trend. Out-of-frame TCR alpha sharing in monozygotic twins was systematically underestimated by recombination models, whereas sharing between unrelated individuals was in agreement with the recombination models.

Library preparation employed 5' RACE. The reads were generated on an Illumina HiSeq 2000. A universal primer binding site was added through template switching, and the final cDNA carried a unique molecular identifier so that TCR cDNA molecules could be counted accurately. Specific primers in the conserved constant-segment region were used to synthesize first-strand cDNA for TCR alpha and beta chains. To control for contamination, each cDNA library was double barcoded with a SMART-Mk sample barcode plus Illumina barcodes. TruSeq adapter sequences and Illumina sample barcodes were added in two successive PCR steps. The TCR alpha and beta cDNA libraries were sequenced on the Illumina HiSeq platform using custom primers. The paper's processing steps were these. MiGEC processed the raw reads to extract unique molecular identifiers, while MiXCR was used to determine the CDR3 positions. Recombination models were inferred per individual with the repgenHMM and IGoR tools using an EM algorithm. The analysis of shared clonotypes was done with the tcR package in R, with sharing normalized by the product of cloneset sizes. Out-of-frame nonproductive sequences were analyzed to study raw recombination free of thymic and clonal selection effects. TCRdb's own reprocessing of the public reads used fastp at Q25 and MiXCR and kept productive beta chains. Identical CDR3 proteins give one entry, which carries the most common genes and DNA. The V and J calls were determined by TCRdb, not by the authors. Present in this sample are around 480,000 distinct CDR3 sequences, 13% to 15% of which were seen just once. The leading ten clones occupy about 0.94% of the sample.

The same sample was also studied in work on yellow fever vaccine responses in identical twins. As that second paper reports: The authors reported that the T cell response to vaccination in identical twins appeared partly convergent and partly personalized. In the study, vaccine-responding T cell clones were precisely tracked in identical twins.

Sample: CD4+ T cells sorted from blood. The receptor was derived from a woman aged 18-29 years in good health.

The encoded CDR3 is CSVRYGGEAFF. The nucleotides read TGCAGCGTAAGATATGGGGGTGAAGCTTTCTTT. The V and J segments used are TRBV29-1 and TRBJ1-1; the D segment could be TRBD1, given 5 matching bases. The CDR3 starts with the cysteine, ends with the phenylalanine, and has 11 residues. Here the CDR3 DNA is all that survives: 33 bases in frame from base 1. V loses 6 bases of germline sequence and J loses 7 bases, and the interval between the two ends is 12 bases. CDR1 and CDR2, per the germline V gene, are SQVTM and ANQGSEA. Here the CDR3 is joined to the reference TRBV29-1 and TRBJ1-1 genes, and the full variable domain is: SAVISQKPSRDICQRGTSLTIQCQVDSQVTMMFWYRQQPGQSLTLIATANQGSEATYESGFVIDKFPISRPNLTFSTLTVSNMSPEDSSIYLCSVRYGGEAFFGQGTRLTVV.